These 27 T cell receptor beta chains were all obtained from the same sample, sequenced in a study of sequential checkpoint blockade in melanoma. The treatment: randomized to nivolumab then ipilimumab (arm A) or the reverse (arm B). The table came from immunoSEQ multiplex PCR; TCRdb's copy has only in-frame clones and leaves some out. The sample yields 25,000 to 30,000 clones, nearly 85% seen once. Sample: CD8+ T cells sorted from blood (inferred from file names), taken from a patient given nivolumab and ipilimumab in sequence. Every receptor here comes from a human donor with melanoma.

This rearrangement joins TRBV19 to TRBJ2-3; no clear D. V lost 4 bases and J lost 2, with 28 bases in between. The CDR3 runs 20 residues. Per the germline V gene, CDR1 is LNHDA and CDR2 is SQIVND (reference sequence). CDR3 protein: CASSTPSADTSLLITDTQYF. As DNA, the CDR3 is TGTGCCAGTAGTACCCCTTCGGCCGACACCTCCCTTTTGATCACAGATACGCAGTATTTT.

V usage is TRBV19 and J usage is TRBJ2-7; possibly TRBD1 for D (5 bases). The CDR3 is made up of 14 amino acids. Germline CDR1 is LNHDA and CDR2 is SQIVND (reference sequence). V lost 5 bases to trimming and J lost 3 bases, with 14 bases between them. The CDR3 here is CASSASSGFYEQYF. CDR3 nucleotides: TGTGCCAGTAGTGCCTCCTCAGGGTTCTACGAGCAGTACTTC.

The CDR3 here is CASKPTGNNEQFF. The DNA for the CDR3 is TGTGCCAGCAAACCGACAGGGAACAATGAGCAGTTCTTC. This sequence joins TRBV19 and TRBJ2-1; 7 bases agree with TRBD1. The CDR3 extends over 13 amino acids. Germline lookup yields CDR1 LNHDA and CDR2 SQIVND (reference sequence). The V and J ends lost 9 bases and 5 bases, in that order; junction bases with no gene match: 7.

This CDR3 reads CAGTRGSDTQYF. The CDR3 DNA sequence: TGTGCCGGAACCAGAGGGAGCGATACGCAGTATTTT. The V gene is TRBV6-4, the J gene TRBJ2-3, with D possibly being TRBD2 (5 bases). V was shortened by 11 bases and J by 6 bases, with 15 bases between the two germline ends. CDR3 size: 12 residues. Germline V CDR1 and CDR2: MRHNA, SNTAGT.

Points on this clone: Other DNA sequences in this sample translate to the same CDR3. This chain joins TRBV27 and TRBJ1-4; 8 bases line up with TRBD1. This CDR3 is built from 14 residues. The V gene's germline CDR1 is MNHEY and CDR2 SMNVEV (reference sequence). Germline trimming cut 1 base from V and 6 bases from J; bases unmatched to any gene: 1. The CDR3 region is CASSLYRGDEKLFF. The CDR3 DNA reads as TGTGCCAGCAGTTTATACAGGGGGGATGAAAAACTGTTTTTT. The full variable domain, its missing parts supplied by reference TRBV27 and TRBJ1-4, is EAQVTQNPRYLITVTGKKLTVTCSQNMNHEYMSWYRQDPGLGLRQIYYSMNVEVTDKGDVPEGYKVSRKEKRNFPLILESPSPNQTSLYFCASSLYRGDEKLFFGSGTQLSVL.

The chain's CDR3 is CASSYAPVYGYTF. The CDR3 DNA follows: TGTGCCAGCAGTTACGCGCCGGTCTATGGCTACACCTTC. J is TRBJ1-2 and V is TRBV6-6; no definite D call. The CDR3 loop spans 13 amino acids. Looked up from germline, CDR1 is MNHNY and CDR2 is SVGAGI (reference sequence). V lost 2 bases, J lost 4 bases, and 8 bases lay in between.

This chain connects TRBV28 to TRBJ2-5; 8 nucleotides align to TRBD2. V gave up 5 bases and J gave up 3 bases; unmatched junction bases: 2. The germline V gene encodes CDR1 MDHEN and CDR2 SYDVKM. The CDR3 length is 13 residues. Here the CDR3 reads CASSLLAEETQYF. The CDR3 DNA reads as TGTGCCAGCAGTCTACTAGCGGAAGAGACCCAGTACTTC.

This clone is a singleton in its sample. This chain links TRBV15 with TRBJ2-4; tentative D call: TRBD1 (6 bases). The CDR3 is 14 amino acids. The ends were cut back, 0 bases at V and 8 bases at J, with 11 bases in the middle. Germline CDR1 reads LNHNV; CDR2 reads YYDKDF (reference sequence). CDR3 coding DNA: TGTGCCACCAGCAGAGATGGACAGAGGGACATTCAGTACTTC. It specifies CATSRDGQRDIQYF.

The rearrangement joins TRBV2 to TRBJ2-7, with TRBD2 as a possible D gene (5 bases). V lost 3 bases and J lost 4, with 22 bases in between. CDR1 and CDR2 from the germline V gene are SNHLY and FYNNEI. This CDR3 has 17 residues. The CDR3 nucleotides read TGTGCCAGCAGTGATCCCAGAATTACTAGGAACAAATACGAGCAGTACTTC. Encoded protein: CASSDPRITRNKYEQYF.

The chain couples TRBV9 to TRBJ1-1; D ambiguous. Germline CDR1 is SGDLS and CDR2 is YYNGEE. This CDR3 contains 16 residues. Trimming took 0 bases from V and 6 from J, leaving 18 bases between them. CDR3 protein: CASSVEGRIKGAEAFF. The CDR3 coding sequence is TGTGCCAGCAGCGTAGAAGGTAGGATTAAGGGAGCTGAAGCTTTCTTT.

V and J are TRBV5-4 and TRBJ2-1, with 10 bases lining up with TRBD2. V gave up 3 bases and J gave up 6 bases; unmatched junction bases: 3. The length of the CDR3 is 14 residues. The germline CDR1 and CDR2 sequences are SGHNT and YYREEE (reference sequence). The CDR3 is CASSSGLAVNEQFF. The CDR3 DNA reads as TGTGCCAGCAGCTCCGGACTAGCGGTCAATGAGCAGTTCTTC.

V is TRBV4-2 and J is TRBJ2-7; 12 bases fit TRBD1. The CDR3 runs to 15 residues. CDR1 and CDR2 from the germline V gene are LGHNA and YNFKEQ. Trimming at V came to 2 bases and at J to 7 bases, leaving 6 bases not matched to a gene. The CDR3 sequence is CASSQPGQGAWEQYF. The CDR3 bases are TGTGCCAGCAGCCAACCGGGACAGGGGGCGTGGGAGCAGTACTTC.

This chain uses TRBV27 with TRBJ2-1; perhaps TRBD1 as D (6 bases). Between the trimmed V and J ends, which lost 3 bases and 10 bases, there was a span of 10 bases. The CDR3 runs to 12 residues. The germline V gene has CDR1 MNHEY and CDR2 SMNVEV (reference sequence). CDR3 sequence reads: CASSFGGREQFF. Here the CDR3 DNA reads TGTGCCAGCAGTTTTGGGGGCAGGGAGCAGTTCTTC.

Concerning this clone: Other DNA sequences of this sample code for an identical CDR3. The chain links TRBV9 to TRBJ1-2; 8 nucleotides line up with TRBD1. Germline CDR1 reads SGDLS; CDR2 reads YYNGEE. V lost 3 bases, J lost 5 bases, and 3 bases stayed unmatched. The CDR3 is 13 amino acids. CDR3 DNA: TGTGCCAGCAGCGCGACAGGGGATTATGGCTACACCTTC. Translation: CASSATGDYGYTF.

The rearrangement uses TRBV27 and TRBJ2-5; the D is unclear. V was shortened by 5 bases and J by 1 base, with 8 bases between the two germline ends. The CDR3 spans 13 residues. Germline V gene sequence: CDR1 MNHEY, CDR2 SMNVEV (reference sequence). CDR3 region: CASSVIPQETQYF. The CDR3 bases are TGTGCCAGCAGTGTCATCCCCCAAGAGACCCAGTACTTC.

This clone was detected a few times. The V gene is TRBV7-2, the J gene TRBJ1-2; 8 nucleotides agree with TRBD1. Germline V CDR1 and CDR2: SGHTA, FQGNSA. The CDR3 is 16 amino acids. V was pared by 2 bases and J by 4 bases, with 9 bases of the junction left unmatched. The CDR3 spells CASSLNGLDRVYGYTF. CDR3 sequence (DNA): TGTGCCAGCAGCTTAAATGGTCTGGACAGGGTCTATGGCTACACCTTC.

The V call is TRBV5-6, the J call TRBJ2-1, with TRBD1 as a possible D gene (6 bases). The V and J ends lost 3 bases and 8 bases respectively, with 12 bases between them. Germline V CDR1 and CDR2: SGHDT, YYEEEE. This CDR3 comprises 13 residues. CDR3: CASSSTGKHEQFF. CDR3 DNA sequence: TGTGCCAGCAGCTCAACAGGGAAGCATGAGCAGTTCTTC.

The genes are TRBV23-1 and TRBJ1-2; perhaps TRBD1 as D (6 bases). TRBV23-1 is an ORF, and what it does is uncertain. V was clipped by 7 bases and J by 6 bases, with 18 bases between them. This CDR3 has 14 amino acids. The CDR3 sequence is CASTQTGTGNGYTF. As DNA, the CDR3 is TGCGCCAGCACCCAAACAGGCACAGGGAATGGCTACACCTTC.

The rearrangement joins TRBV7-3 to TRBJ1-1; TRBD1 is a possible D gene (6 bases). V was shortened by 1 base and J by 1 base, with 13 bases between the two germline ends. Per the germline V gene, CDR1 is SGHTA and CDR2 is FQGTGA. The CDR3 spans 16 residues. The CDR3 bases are TGTGCCAGCAGCTTAAGAGGGGACACCGAGAACACTGAAGCTTTCTTT. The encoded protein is CASSLRGDTENTEAFF.

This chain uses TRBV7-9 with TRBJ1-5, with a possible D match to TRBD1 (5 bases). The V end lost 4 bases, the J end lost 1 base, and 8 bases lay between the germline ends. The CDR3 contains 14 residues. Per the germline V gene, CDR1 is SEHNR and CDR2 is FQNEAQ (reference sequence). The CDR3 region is CASSSTESNQPQHF. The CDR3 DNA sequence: TGTGCCAGCAGCTCGACAGAGAGCAATCAGCCCCAGCATTTT.

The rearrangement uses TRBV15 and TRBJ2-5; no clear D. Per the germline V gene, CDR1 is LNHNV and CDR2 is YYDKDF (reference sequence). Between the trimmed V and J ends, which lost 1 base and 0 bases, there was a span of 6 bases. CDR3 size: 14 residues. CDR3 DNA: TGTGCCACCAGCAGAGGGCCAGACCAAGAGACCCAGTACTTC. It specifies CATSRGPDQETQYF.

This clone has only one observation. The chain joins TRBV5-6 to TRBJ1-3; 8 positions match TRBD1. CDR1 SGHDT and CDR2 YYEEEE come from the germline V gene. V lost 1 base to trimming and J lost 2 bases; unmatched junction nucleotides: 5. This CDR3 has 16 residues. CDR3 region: CASSLWTGIAGNTIYF. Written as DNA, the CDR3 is TGTGCCAGCAGCTTGTGGACAGGGATAGCTGGAAACACCATATATTTT.

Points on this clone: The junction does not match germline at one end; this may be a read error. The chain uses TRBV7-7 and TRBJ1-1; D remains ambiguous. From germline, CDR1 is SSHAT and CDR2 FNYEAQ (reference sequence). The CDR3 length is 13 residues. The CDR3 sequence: CASSLYLGTEAFF. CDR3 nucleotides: TGTGCTAGCAGCCTATACCTCGGGACTGAAGCTTTCTTT.

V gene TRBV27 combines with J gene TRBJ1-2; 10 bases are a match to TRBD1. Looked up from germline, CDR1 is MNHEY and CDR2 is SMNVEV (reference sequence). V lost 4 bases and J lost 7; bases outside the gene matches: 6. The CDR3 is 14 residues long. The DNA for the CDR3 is TGTGCCAGCAGTTCGACAGGGGGCTTAGCTGGCTACACCTTC. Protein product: CASSSTGGLAGYTF.

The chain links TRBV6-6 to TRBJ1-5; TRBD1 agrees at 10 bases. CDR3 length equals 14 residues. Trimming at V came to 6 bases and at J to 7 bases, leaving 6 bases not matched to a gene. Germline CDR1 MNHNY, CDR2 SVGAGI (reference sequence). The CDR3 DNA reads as TGTGCCAGCAGGACAGGGGGCGAGGAGCAGCCCCAGCATTTT. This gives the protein CASRTGGEEQPQHF.

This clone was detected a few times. The CDR3 loop reads CASSPGVGPRSYNEQFF. The DNA for the CDR3 is TGTGCCAGCAGCCCGGGGGTAGGGCCCCGATCCTACAATGAGCAGTTCTTC. The chain links TRBV7-3 to TRBJ2-1; perhaps TRBD2 as D (6 bases). Trimming shortened V by 5 bases and J by 1 base, and 18 bases separated the two germline ends. This CDR3 is built from 17 residues. Germline V gene lookup returns CDR1 SGHTA and CDR2 FQGTGA.

This CDR3 reads CASSLGTLLGLEDGYTF. CDR3 DNA sequence: TGTGCCAGCAGCTTGGGTACCTTACTGGGGCTGGAAGATGGCTACACCTTC. J is TRBJ1-2 and V is TRBV5-8; TRBD1 is a possible D gene (5 bases). V gave up 0 bases and J gave up 6 bases, with 21 bases separating them. The CDR3 covers 17 residues. Germline V gene data show CDR1 as SGHTS and CDR2 as YDEGEE.